Following are 24 T cell receptor beta chains from one sample sequenced in a study of shared clonotypes between healthy human individuals. The assay was immunoSEQ multiplex PCR, and TCRdb's table has in-frame clones only and misses some. The sample holds more than 2 million clones, 85% to 95% seen once. It was CD45RO-negative cells, positively selected for CCR7, that made up naive CD8 cells, with terminally differentiated effector memory CD45RA+ cells excluded. The sample taken for sequencing was naive CD8+ T cells sorted from blood. These receptors were obtained from a man between 18 and 29 years old in good health.

This chain connects TRBV4-1 to TRBJ2-1, with D perhaps TRBD1 (6 bases). The CDR3 spans 14 residues. The germline V and J ends were trimmed by 4 bases and 5 bases, with 12 bases remaining between them. Looked up from germline, CDR1 is MGHRA and CDR2 is YSYEKL. CDR3 loop: CASSPPRQDNEQFF. The CDR3 DNA is TGCGCCAGCAGCCCTCCCCGACAGGACAATGAGCAGTTCTTC.

The chain joins TRBV5-4 to TRBJ2-7; D is unclear. The CDR3 contains 12 residues. Trimming removed 2 bases from V and 4 bases from J, with 7 bases in between. CDR1 SGHNT and CDR2 YYREEE come from the germline V gene (reference sequence). In DNA form, the CDR3 reads TGTGCCAGCAGCTTCTCACAATACGAGCAGTACTTC. Protein sequence: CASSFSQYEQYF.

CDR3: CASSIGVSTYEQYF. The CDR3 DNA is TGTGCCAGTAGTATAGGCGTCTCGACCTACGAGCAGTACTTC. This chain connects TRBV19 to TRBJ2-7; no reliable D call. Trimming removed 1 base from V and 2 bases from J, with 9 bases in between. The germline CDR1 and CDR2 sequences are LNHDA and SQIVND (reference sequence). The CDR3 covers 14 residues.

Of note for this clone: Germline and junction disagree at one end, which may indicate a read error. The V call is TRBV14, the J call TRBJ2-7, with D possibly being TRBD2 (5 bases). Germline lookup yields CDR1 SGHDN and CDR2 FVKESK. The CDR3 totals 15 residues. The CDR3 loop is CASSPGSRIAYEQYF. The CDR3 DNA follows: TGTGCCAGTAGCCCGGGGTCTCGTATAGCCTACGAGCAGTACTTC.

This chain links TRBV10-2 with TRBJ1-1, with no clear D. The V gene's germline CDR1 is WSHSY and CDR2 SAAADI. The length of the CDR3 is 15 residues. V shed 2 bases and J shed 3 bases, with 13 bases lying between them. DNA of the CDR3: TGCGCCAGCAGTGAGACTCCCCTCGGGGACACTGAAGCTTTCTTT. It encodes CASSETPLGDTEAFF.

To note about this clone: This same CDR3 is encoded by further DNA sequences in the sample. CDR3: CASSYQGGNTEAFF. The CDR3 DNA follows: TGTGCCAGCAGTTACCAGGGCGGGAACACTGAAGCTTTCTTT. The chain carries TRBV6-5 and TRBJ1-1, with D possibly matching TRBD1 (5 bases). V was pared by 2 bases and J by 1 base, with 8 bases between. There are 14 residues in the CDR3. Germline values: CDR1 MNHEY, CDR2 SVGAGI.

This clone was seen only once. The V gene is TRBV2, the J gene TRBJ1-2, with D tentatively TRBD1 (5 bases). V shed 1 base and J shed 2 bases, with 23 bases lying between them. The CDR3 loop spans 19 amino acids. Germline CDR1 and CDR2: SNHLY and FYNNEI. In nucleotides, the CDR3 is TGTGCCAGCAGTGAAGTAGGGACCGCTAGCCCTCAACAGAACTATGGCTACACCTTC. Its translation: CASSEVGTASPQQNYGYTF.

The chain couples TRBV7-9 to TRBJ2-7; D perhaps matches TRBD1 (7 bases). This CDR3 is 13 amino acids long. Deletions cut 6 bases from V and 1 base from J, with 10 bases between. CDR1 is SEHNR and CDR2 is FQNEAQ in the germline V gene (reference sequence). The CDR3 protein is CASREGASYEQYF. In DNA, the CDR3 is TGTGCCAGCAGGGAGGGGGCTTCCTACGAGCAGTACTTC.

The chain couples TRBV4-3 to TRBJ1-5, with D maybe TRBD1 (5 bases). V was pared by 1 base and J by 4 bases, with 17 bases between. Germline V CDR1 and CDR2: LGHNA, YSLEER. The CDR3 consists of 17 residues. The CDR3, as DNA: TGCGCCAGCAGCCAAGGACTTGGCCAGGGAGTAAATCAGCCCCAGCATTTT. It specifies CASSQGLGQGVNQPQHF.

J is TRBJ2-1 and V is TRBV18, with a weak D call TRBD2 (7 bases). The CDR3 totals 14 residues. V gave up 3 bases and J gave up 7 bases, with 13 bases separating them. CDR1 is KGHSH, CDR2 LQKENI, per germline. CDR3 amino acids: CASSPGGGWNEQFF. The CDR3 nucleotides are TGTGCCAGCTCACCGGGCGGGGGCTGGAATGAGCAGTTCTTC.

This clone was seen a single time. This chain uses TRBV7-9 with TRBJ2-3; a possible D gene is TRBD2 (5 bases). Per germline, CDR1 SEHNR and CDR2 FQNEAQ (reference sequence). The CDR3 consists of 15 residues. Trimming pared 3 bases from V and 2 bases from J, leaving 12 bases between. DNA of the CDR3: TGTGCCAGCAGCTTTATGGAGGCACCCACAGATACGCAGTATTTT. Its protein is CASSFMEAPTDTQYF. Looking up the rest from reference TRBV7-9 and TRBJ2-3 gives the full variable domain: DTGVSQNPRHKITKRGQNVTFRCDPISEHNRLYWYRQTLGQGPEFLTYFQNEAQLEKSRLLSDRFSAERPKGSFSTLEIQRTEQGDSAMYLCASSFMEAPTDTQYFGPGTRLTVL.

This chain joins TRBV30 and TRBJ2-3; TRBD1 matches at 8 bases. V shed 1 base and J 0 bases; nucleotides not matched to a gene: 3. The CDR3 has 15 amino acids. Germline V gives CDR1 GTSNPN, CDR2 SVGIG (reference sequence). CDR3 in DNA: TGTGCCTGGAGTGCGGGACAGGCAAGCACAGATACGCAGTATTTT. Residues: CAWSAGQASTDTQYF.

V gene TRBV7-9 combines with J gene TRBJ1-1; 10 bases line up with TRBD1. V trimming: 6 bases; J trimming: 5 bases; junction bases outside the gene matches: 12. CDR1 is SEHNR, CDR2 FQNEAQ, per germline (reference sequence). This CDR3 comprises 16 residues. This chain's CDR3 is CASRPRDRGTRTEAFF. The DNA for the CDR3 is TGTGCCAGCAGACCCCGGGACAGGGGTACGAGGACTGAAGCTTTCTTT.

The chain links TRBV10-1 to TRBJ2-3; D may be TRBD2 (6 bases). Germline V gene lookup returns CDR1 WNHNN and CDR2 SYGVQD (reference sequence). This CDR3 contains 13 residues. V shed 6 bases and J shed 4 bases, with 11 bases lying between them. The CDR3 sequence: CASSTGVADTQYF. The CDR3 DNA follows: TGCGCCAGCAGCACGGGAGTCGCAGATACGCAGTATTTT.

Ten or more counts support this clone. The rearrangement uses TRBV7-6 and TRBJ1-2, with TRBD1 as a possible D gene (5 bases). V lost 1 base and J lost 4, with 10 bases in between. Per the germline V gene, CDR1 is SGHVS and CDR2 is FNYEAQ. The CDR3 extends over 14 amino acids. The CDR3 protein is CASSLGGQSYGYTF. The CDR3 nucleotides are TGTGCCAGCAGCTTAGGCGGACAATCCTATGGCTACACCTTC.

The CDR3 is CARYRGARDNQPQHF. The CDR3 bases are TGTGCCAGATATCGGGGAGCGAGAGACAATCAGCCCCAGCATTTT. The chain uses TRBV5-3 and TRBJ1-5; D is undetermined. TRBV5-3 is treated as an ORF (open reading frame) with a function not yet certain. CDR3 length: 15 residues. V dropped 7 bases and J dropped 3 bases, with 17 bases sitting between them.

The CDR3 loop reads CASSSAGTPSYEQYF. The CDR3 nucleotides are TGTGCCAGCAGCTCAGCCGGGACACCTTCCTACGAGCAGTACTTC. The V gene is TRBV7-8, the J gene TRBJ2-7; D may be TRBD1 (6 bases). The CDR3 runs to 15 residues. V lost 4 bases, J lost 1 base, and 14 bases lay in between. Germline CDR1 and CDR2: SGHVS and FQNEAQ.

The chain has TRBV27 and TRBJ1-2, with unresolved D. In germline, CDR1 is MNHEY, CDR2 SMNVEV (reference sequence). The CDR3 runs 14 residues. V was cut by 5 bases and J by 1 base, with 11 bases left in between. In DNA, the CDR3 is TGTGCCAGCAGTCCGCAGTCTGTTAACTATGGCTACACCTTC. It translates to CASSPQSVNYGYTF.

This clone was seen once. The chain combines TRBV5-6 with TRBJ1-6; TRBD1 might be the D (6 bases). This CDR3 has 12 residues. Germline lookup yields CDR1 SGHDT and CDR2 YYEEEE. With 3 bases removed from V and 12 bases from J, the gap between germline ends came to 10 bases. The CDR3 region has the DNA TGTGCCAGCAGCTCAGGGGCCGGACCCCTCCACTTT. Protein product: CASSSGAGPLHF. Supplemented by reference TRBV5-6 and TRBJ1-6, the full variable domain reads DAGVTQSPTHLIKTRGQQVTLRCSPKSGHDTVSWYQQALGQGPQFIFQYYEEEERQRGNFPDRFSGHQFPNYSSELNVNALLLGDSALYLCASSSGAGPLHFGNGTRLTVT.

This clone occurred once. The same CDR3 is also encoded by other DNA sequences in this sample. The rearrangement links TRBV29-1 to TRBJ1-1; D is undetermined. There are 10 residues in the CDR3. V was pared by 4 bases and J by 3 bases, with 3 bases between. CDR1 and CDR2 from the germline V gene are SQVTM and ANQGSEA. This CDR3 is CSVVYTEAFF. As DNA, the CDR3 is TGCAGCGTTGTTTACACTGAAGCTTTCTTT.

The chain recombines TRBV7-9 with TRBJ1-1, with D unclear. The germline V gene has CDR1 SEHNR and CDR2 FQNEAQ (reference sequence). V gave up 5 bases and J gave up 4 bases, with 14 bases separating them. CDR3 length: 14 amino acids. The CDR3 nucleotides are TGTGCCAGCAGCCCTCCTTCTGTCGGCACTGAAGCTTTCTTT. Amino acid sequence: CASSPPSVGTEAFF.

This chain connects TRBV27 to TRBJ2-7, with 8 bases aligning to TRBD1. Germline CDR1 and CDR2: MNHEY and SMNVEV (reference sequence). CDR3 length equals 14 residues. V was clipped by 5 bases and J by 5 bases; unmatched bases: 8. Here the CDR3 reads CASSSRGHGDEQYF. CDR3 DNA sequence: TGTGCCAGCAGTAGCAGGGGGCACGGCGACGAGCAGTACTTC.

The rearrangement uses TRBV19 and TRBJ1-2; D is unclear. The CDR3 length is 14 residues. Per germline, CDR1 LNHDA and CDR2 SQIVND (reference sequence). Trimming pared 5 bases from V and 8 bases from J, leaving 18 bases between. DNA of the CDR3: TGTGCCAGTAGTGCGGACCAAGCGGGGAAAGGCTACACCTTC. Protein: CASSADQAGKGYTF.

The chain uses TRBV30 and TRBJ2-7, with D possibly being TRBD1 (6 bases). The CDR3 totals 12 residues. V was cut by 7 bases and J by 2 bases, with 12 bases left in between. Germline loops: CDR1 GTSNPN, CDR2 SVGIG (reference sequence). The CDR3 here is CAFDRYPYEQYF. As DNA, the CDR3 is TGTGCCTTCGACAGGTACCCCTACGAGCAGTACTTC.